Each of the 14 T cell receptor beta chains below was sequenced from the same sample in a study of untreated major depressive disorder listed by TCRdb under 2018. Study-level results and caveats: In CD4+ T cells, sequencing confirmed that depressed patients used TRBV05-01 (Vbeta 5.1) more than controls did, with a one-tailed test giving p = 0.040.

Libraries were prepared through the immunoSEQ multiplex PCR assay. TCRdb carries this immuneACCESS record with in-frame sequences only. Its versions omit some clonotypes, under half of them owing to an unresolved V gene in the studies checked, with the rest unexplained. Present in this sample are 10,000 to 15,000 clones, about 93% of which were seen just once. Jointly, the top ten make up approximately 0.8% of the sample. These receptors have no identified antigens. The specimen sequenced was CD4+ T cells from PBMCs. The receptors shown here come from a man in his thirties or forties with major depressive disorder.

The chain has TRBV10-1 and TRBJ2-7; TRBD1 matches at 8 bases. Germline V lookup: CDR1 WNHNN, CDR2 SYGVQD (reference sequence). After removal of 10 bases from V and 2 bases from J, the junction contained 10 bases not matched to a gene. The CDR3 is 14 residues long. The chain's CDR3 is CATSRRGLTYEQYF. As DNA, the CDR3 is TGCGCCACCAGCCGCAGGGGGCTAACCTACGAGCAGTACTTC.

The chain links TRBV5-1 to TRBJ1-1, with no clear D. V dropped 1 base and J dropped 7 bases, with 11 bases sitting between them. The CDR3 has 13 amino acids. Germline lookup yields CDR1 SGHRS and CDR2 YFSETQ. Written as DNA, the CDR3 is TGCGCCAGCAGCTTGACACCGGGTTTTGAAGCTTTCTTT. Protein sequence: CASSLTPGFEAFF.

The chain uses TRBV7-9 and TRBJ2-2; tentatively, D is TRBD2 (6 bases). V dropped 8 bases and J dropped 5 bases, with 15 bases sitting between them. This CDR3 is built from 14 residues. Germline lookup yields CDR1 SEHNR and CDR2 FQNEAQ (reference sequence). The CDR3 loop reads CASSRAGGTGELFF. The CDR3, as DNA: TGTGCCAGCTCAAGGGCTGGGGGGACCGGGGAGCTGTTTTTT.

This chain uses TRBV5-6 with TRBJ2-5; perhaps TRBD1 as D (6 bases). This CDR3 has 15 amino acids. Trimming removed 4 bases at V and 5 bases at J, with 18 bases between. The germline CDR1 and CDR2 sequences are SGHDT and YYEEEE. CDR3 sequence reads: CASSKTGSLGETQYF. The DNA for the CDR3 is TGTGCCAGCAGCAAGACAGGCAGTCTCGGTGAGACCCAGTACTTC.

V is TRBV5-1 and J is TRBJ2-5; no definite D call. The CDR3 is 13 residues long. Trimming stripped 0 bases from V and 5 bases from J, with 8 bases between. In germline, CDR1 is SGHRS, CDR2 YFSETQ. The CDR3 is CASSLASLETQYF. In DNA form, the CDR3 reads TGCGCCAGCAGCTTGGCTTCTTTGGAGACCCAGTACTTC.

J is TRBJ2-1 and V is TRBV19; 10 nucleotides match TRBD1. Germline V gene sequence: CDR1 LNHDA, CDR2 SQIVND (reference sequence). The CDR3 sequence is 15 residues long. With 5 bases clipped from V and 6 bases from J, the junction kept 7 bases outside the gene matches. CDR3 coding DNA: TGTGCCAGTAGTGCCGACAGGGGGCAAGGCAATGAGCAGTTCTTC. As protein: CASSADRGQGNEQFF.

The chain recombines TRBV5-1 with TRBJ2-1; D is possibly TRBD1 or TRBD2 (5 bases each). Per germline, CDR1 SGHRS and CDR2 YFSETQ. The V gene lost 4 bases and the J gene lost 10 bases, with 15 bases spanning the gap. The CDR3 is 13 amino acids. The CDR3 protein is CASSPGTTGEQFF. CDR3 coding DNA: TGCGCCAGCAGCCCTGGGACCACGGGCGAGCAGTTCTTC. Together with reference TRBV5-1 and TRBJ2-1, the CDR3 gives the full variable domain: KAGVTQTPRYLIKTRGQQVTLSCSPISGHRSVSWYQQTPGQGLQFLFEYFSETQRNKGNFPGRFSGRQFSNSRSEMNVSTLELGDSALYLCASSPGTTGEQFFGPGTRLTVL.

This chain's CDR3 is CASSLEGQGVPRGTDTQYF. DNA of the CDR3: TGTGCCAGCAGCTTAGAGGGGCAGGGGGTGCCACGGGGCACAGATACGCAGTATTTT. V is TRBV7-9 and J is TRBJ2-3; 7 bases match TRBD1. Unmatched junction bases numbered 14, after V lost 1 base and J lost 1 base. The CDR3 has 19 amino acids. Germline values: CDR1 SEHNR, CDR2 FQNEAQ (reference sequence).

The chain combines TRBV7-3 with TRBJ1-2; 12 bases match TRBD1. The CDR3 is made up of 15 amino acids. The V and J ends lost 5 bases and 3 bases, in that order; junction bases with no gene match: 4. Per germline, CDR1 SGHTA and CDR2 FQGTGA. CDR3 coding DNA: TGTGCCAGCAGCCTTGGGACAGGGGGCGACTATGGCTACACCTTC. Translation gives CASSLGTGGDYGYTF.

In this sample, this clone turned up once. V usage is TRBV14 and J usage is TRBJ1-1, with D possibly TRBD1 on 5 matching bases. In germline, CDR1 is SGHDN, CDR2 FVKESK. This CDR3 is built from 11 residues. The V and J ends lost 8 bases and 9 bases respectively, with 13 bases between them. CDR3 bases: TGTGCCAGCGGGACCTCCTATCAAGCTTTCTTT. It codes for CASGTSYQAFF. The full variable domain, with the rest looked up from reference TRBV14 and TRBJ1-1, is EAGVTQFPSHSVIEKGQTVTLRCDPISGHDNLYWYRRVMGKEIKFLLHFVKESKQDESGMPNNRFLAERTGGTYSTLKVQPAELEDSGVYFCASGTSYQAFFGQGTRLTVV.

The chain employs TRBV6-5 and TRBJ1-1, with D possibly TRBD1 on 6 matching bases. The CDR3 has 13 residues. Between the trimmed V and J ends, which lost 6 bases and 3 bases, there was a span of 11 bases. Germline assignment: CDR1 MNHEY and CDR2 SVGAGI. This CDR3 reads CASRRGRDTEAFF. Written as DNA, the CDR3 is TGTGCCAGCAGGAGGGGGAGGGACACTGAAGCTTTCTTT.

The V and J genes are TRBV5-4 and TRBJ2-7; 9 bases align to TRBD1. The germline V gene has CDR1 SGHNT and CDR2 YYREEE (reference sequence). The ends lost 4 bases at V and 6 bases at J; junction bases unmatched: 8. There are 14 residues in the CDR3. Written as DNA, the CDR3 is TGTGCCAGCAGCCTCCCGGGACAGGGCCGCGAGCAGTACTTC. Translating gives CASSLPGQGREQYF.

The chain couples TRBV5-4 to TRBJ2-5, with 9 bases identical to TRBD2. The CDR3 totals 16 residues. The germline V gene has CDR1 SGHNT and CDR2 YYREEE (reference sequence). Trimming cost V 0 bases and J 1 base; bases outside gene matches: 4. Here the CDR3 reads CASSLGIAGAQETQYF. The CDR3 nucleotides are TGTGCCAGCAGCTTGGGGATAGCGGGGGCCCAAGAGACCCAGTACTTC.

V gene TRBV9 combines with J gene TRBJ1-5; D is unresolved. Trimming cost V 2 bases and J 5 bases, with 8 bases left between them. The CDR3 has 13 amino acids. Per the germline V gene, CDR1 is SGDLS and CDR2 is YYNGEE. CDR3 region: CASSVDNYQPQHF. For the CDR3, the DNA is TGTGCCAGCAGCGTGGATAATTATCAGCCCCAGCATTTT.